Listed below are T cell receptor beta chains from one sample, sequenced in a study of metastatic and nonmetastatic thyroid tumors. TCRdb reanalyzed the PCR reads with MiXCR. The table shows 19,000 or so clones, with about 30% occurring only once. Input material: tumor tissue. These receptors were taken from a female donor with papillary thyroid cancer or a benign thyroid nodule (not recorded which). Some clones in this sample may be carry-over from other donors' samples. Each CDR3 is given with its conserved first and last residue. D genes are given only for firm matches. Clone size, where shown, is once, few, many, or a class for clones that have expanded.

v_gene,abundance,j_gene,d_gene,CDR3nt,CDR3aa
TRBV12-3/TRBV12-4,few,TRBJ1-3,NA,TGTGCCAGCACCCTTCTAGGGGGATCTGGAAACACTATATATTTT,CASTLLGGSGNTIYF
TRBV5-1,many,TRBJ2-3,NA,TGCGCCAGCAAAAGTCTTGGACACGACACAGATACGCAGTATTTT,CASKSLGHDTDTQYF
TRBV4-1,many,TRBJ2-5,TRBD2,TGCGCCAGCAGCCAAGTCGAAGCGGGAGAAGGGGAGACCCAGTACTTC,CASSQVEAGEGETQYF
TRBV6-1,NA,TRBJ2-5,TRBD1,TGTGCCAGCAGTGGGGACAGGGGGCTCGAGACCCAGTACTTC,CASSGDRGLETQYF
TRBV2,many,TRBJ1-3,NA,TGTGCCAGCAGTGTTTCGGGGACTGGAAACACCATATATTTT,CASSVSGTGNTIYF
TRBV6-2/TRBV6-3,medium-sized,TRBJ1-2,NA,TGTGCCAGCAGTTACGGCAGGAACTATGGCTACACCTTC,CASSYGRNYGYTF
TRBV6-2/TRBV6-3,NA,TRBJ2-5,NA,TGTGCCAGCAGTTACTGGGGAGAGGAGACCCAGTACTTC,CASSYWGEETQYF
TRBV20-1,many,TRBJ2-6,NA,TGCAGTGTCCCACAGGGTTCTAACTCTGGGGCCAACGTCCTGACTTTC,CSVPQGSNSGANVLTF
TRBV6-1,NA,TRBJ2-7,NA,TGTGCCAGCAGGGCGGGGGGACAGTTCTCCTACGAGCAGTACTTC,CASRAGGQFSYEQYF
TRBV13,NA,TRBJ2-1,NA,TGTGCCAGCAGCCCCCCGCAGTGGTCCTCCTACAATGAGCAGTTCTTC,CASSPPQWSSYNEQFF
TRBV11-2,NA,TRBJ1-2,NA,TGTGCCAGCAGCCGCCTCCGGGGGGGCCTATATGGCTACACCTTC,CASSRLRGGLYGYTF
TRBV28,many,TRBJ2-7,TRBD2,TGTGCCAGCTTGGTAGCGGGAGGCGTGCCGGGAAAACCCTACGAGCAGTACTTC,CASLVAGGVPGKPYEQYF
TRBV7-8,many,TRBJ1-2,TRBD1,TGTGCCAGCAGCTTGGACAGGTCCTATGGCTACACCTTC,CASSLDRSYGYTF
TRBV20-1,medium-sized,TRBJ1-1,NA,TGCAGTGCTAGACATTTTAAGGCAGGGCAGCCCATTATGAACACTGAAGCTTTCTTT,CSARHFKAGQPIMNTEAFF
TRBV9,NA,TRBJ1-1,NA,TGTGCCAGCAGCGTAGCCAGTTCTACCGAAGCTTTCTTT,CASSVASSTEAFF
TRBV20-1,many,TRBJ1-1,TRBD1,TGCAGTGCTAGGGGGCAGGGGGGCTTTAGGGCTGAAGCTTTCTTT,CSARGQGGFRAEAFF
TRBV20-1,many,TRBJ1-1,NA,TGCAGTGCTAGGACCATACCGACAGCACAGGAAGCTTTCTTT,CSARTIPTAQEAFF